The source of this T cell receptor beta chain is a study of blood T cell repertoires in COVID-19. Study at large: Nucleic acid was either cDNA or gDNA, and it came from T cells, B-cell-depleted T cells, or PBMCs.

Generated by immunoSEQ multiplex PCR, the TCRdb table keeps only in-frame clones and is missing some. Of approximately 69,000 clones listed, 90% are singletons. The origin of this receptor is a man aged 45 to 65 with acute or convalescent COVID-19. What was sequenced was peripheral blood.

The CDR3 is CASSPYGTGTQETQYF. DNA of the CDR3: TGTGCCAGCTCACCTTACGGGACAGGGACTCAAGAGACCCAGTACTTC. V and J are TRBV18 and TRBJ2-5, with 9 bases aligning to TRBD1. Germline CDR1 reads KGHSH; CDR2 reads LQKENI. After removal of 3 bases from V and 2 bases from J, the junction contained 7 bases not matched to a gene. The CDR3 is 16 amino acids.